This T cell receptor (beta chain) stems from a study of blood T cells in healthy people across ages. The sample holds one count of this clonotype. Its antigen is undetermined. Between the trimmed V and J ends, which lost 1 base and 4 bases, there was a span of 13 bases. Germline V lookup: CDR1 GTSNPN, CDR2 SVGIG (reference sequence). This CDR3 region has 15 residues. Every sample yielded at least 6.5 million isolated PBMCs. Notes on the study in general: Observed TCR beta diversity per million T cells went down as age went up. This fall followed a roughly linear course with age. Considered underestimates were the diversity estimates obtained from one million T cells.

For the second PCR, which ran for about 6 to 11 cycles, a sample-barcoded 5' primer and a J-beta primer mix were used. Carrying 12 random nucleotides, a template-switch adaptor labeled each individual cDNA molecule. TCRdb re-called the 5' RACE reads with MiXCR, one entry per CDR3 protein. The table lists roughly 800,000 distinct CDR3 sequences, over 45% of them singletons. The sequenced sample consisted of blood. This chain links TRBV30 with TRBJ1-4; no firm D call. The TCR originated in a young man in good health. As DNA, the CDR3 is TGTGCCTGGAGTGGCGTGCAGGCGCTTAATGAAAAACTGTTTTTT. It is translated as CAWSGVQALNEKLFF.